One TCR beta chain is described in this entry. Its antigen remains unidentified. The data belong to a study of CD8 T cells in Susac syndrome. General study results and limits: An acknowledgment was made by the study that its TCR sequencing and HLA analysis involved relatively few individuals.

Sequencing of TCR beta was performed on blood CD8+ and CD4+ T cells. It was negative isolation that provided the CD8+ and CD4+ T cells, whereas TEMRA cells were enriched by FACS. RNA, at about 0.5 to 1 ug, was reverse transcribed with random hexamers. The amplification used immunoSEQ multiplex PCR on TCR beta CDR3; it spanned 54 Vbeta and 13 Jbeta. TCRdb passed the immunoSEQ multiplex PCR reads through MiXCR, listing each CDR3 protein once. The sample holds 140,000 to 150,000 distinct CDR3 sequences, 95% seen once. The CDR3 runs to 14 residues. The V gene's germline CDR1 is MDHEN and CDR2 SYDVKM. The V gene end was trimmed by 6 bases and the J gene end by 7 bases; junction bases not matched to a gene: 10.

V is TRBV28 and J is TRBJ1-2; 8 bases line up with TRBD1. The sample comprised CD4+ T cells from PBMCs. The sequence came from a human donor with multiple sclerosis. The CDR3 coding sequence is TGTGCCAGCAGAACAGGGGGTACCTACTCTGGCTACACCTTC. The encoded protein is CASRTGGTYSGYTF.